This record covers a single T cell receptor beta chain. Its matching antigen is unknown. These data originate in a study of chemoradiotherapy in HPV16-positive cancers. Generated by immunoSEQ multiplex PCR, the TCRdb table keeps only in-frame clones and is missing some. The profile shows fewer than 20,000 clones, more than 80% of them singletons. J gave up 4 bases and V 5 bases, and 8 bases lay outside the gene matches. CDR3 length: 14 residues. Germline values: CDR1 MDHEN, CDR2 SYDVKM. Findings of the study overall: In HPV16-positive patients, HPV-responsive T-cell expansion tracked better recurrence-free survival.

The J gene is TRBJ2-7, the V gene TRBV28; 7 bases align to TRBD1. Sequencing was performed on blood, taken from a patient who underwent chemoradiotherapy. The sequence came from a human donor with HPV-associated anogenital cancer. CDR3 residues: CASSGPTGRYEQYF. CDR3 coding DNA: TGTGCCAGCAGTGGACCGACAGGGCGTTACGAGCAGTACTTC.